The 26 T cell receptor beta chains reported below all come from one sample, sequenced in a study of CD8+CD57+ T cells in acquired aplastic anemia (dated by TCRdb to the late 2010s). Sequencing took place on an Illumina HiSeq 2000. Profiling of TCR beta VDJ combinations and CDR3 sequences used genomic DNA as the template. TCRdb reworked the public reads: Q25 trimming with fastp, MiXCR clone assembly, productive beta chains retained. Rows matching on CDR3 protein sequence are summarized as one entry with the most common DNA and genes. For this sample the table gives approximately 81,000 distinct CDR3 sequences, of which approximately 46% were detected only once. The leading ten clones occupy 60% to 75% of the sample. The sample was sorted CD4+, CD8+, or CD8+CD57+ T cells (not recorded which) from PBMCs. The source is a human donor in good health, serving as a control.

This clonotype has just one count. This rearrangement joins TRBV20-1 to TRBJ2-7; tentative D call: TRBD1 (6 bases). Germline lookup yields CDR1 DFQATT and CDR2 SNEGSKA (reference sequence). The CDR3 contains 15 residues. V dropped 4 bases and J dropped 0 bases, with 16 bases sitting between them. Here the CDR3 reads CSATGTRESSYEQYF. In nucleotides, the CDR3 is TGCAGTGCTACCGGGACAAGGGAGAGCTCCTACGAGCAGTACTTC.

The CDR3, as DNA: TGCAGTGCTAGGTCCGAGACCCAGTACTTC. Translated, it gives CSARSETQYF. The V and J genes are TRBV20-1 and TRBJ2-5; no clear D. This CDR3 contains 10 residues. CDR1 is DFQATT and CDR2 is SNEGSKA in the germline V gene (reference sequence). V gave up 3 bases and J gave up 5 bases, with 4 bases separating them.

This clonotype appeared a few times. The rearrangement joins TRBV12-3 or TRBV12-4 to TRBJ2-6; no clear D gene. CDR3 size: 13 residues. The ends were cut back, 6 bases at V and 0 bases at J, with 3 bases in the middle. Here the CDR3 reads CASSSSGANVLTF. In DNA, the CDR3 is TGTGCCAGCAGCAGCTCTGGGGCCAACGTCCTGACTTTC.

Worth noting for this clonotype: It may be a read error: a sequence one base away is much more abundant. The V and J genes are TRBV6-1 and TRBJ2-7; D gene ambiguous. V gave up 5 bases and J gave up 9 bases, with 11 bases separating them. CDR1 and CDR2 (germline): MNHNS, SASEGT. This CDR3 is 11 amino acids long. The CDR3 sequence: CASSNYLGQYF. CDR3 nucleotides: TGTGCCAGCAGTAATTACCTAGGGCAGTACTTC.

The rearrangement joins TRBV2 to TRBJ1-1; D is uncertain. CDR3 length: 14 amino acids. The V gene lost 4 bases and the J gene lost 0 bases, with 9 bases spanning the gap. Looked up from germline, CDR1 is SNHLY and CDR2 is FYNNEI. The CDR3, as DNA: TGTGCCAGCAGTGGGGCACTCATGAACACTGAAGCTTTCTTT. It yields the protein CASSGALMNTEAFF.

The chain couples TRBV5-3 to TRBJ2-7; unclear D gene. TRBV5-3 is reported as an ORF; its role is uncertain. V gave up 8 bases and J gave up 7 bases, with 13 bases separating them. The CDR3 contains 11 residues. CDR3 DNA sequence: TGTGCCAGCAGCACCGCGAGGGAGCAGTACTTC. Its protein product is CASSTAREQYF.

Notes on this clonotype: This clone may be a read error of a much larger clone one base away. The chain uses TRBV12-3 or TRBV12-4 and TRBJ2-5, with 11 bases identical to TRBD2. This CDR3 region has 14 residues. The CDR3 sequence is CASRLAGGRKTQYF. The CDR3 DNA sequence: TGTGCCAGCAGGTTAGCGGGGGGGCGAAAGACCCAGTACTTC.

The chain uses TRBV5-4 and TRBJ2-1; D is unresolved. V gave up 4 bases and J gave up 0 bases, with 5 bases separating them. The germline V gene encodes CDR1 SGHNT and CDR2 YYREEE (reference sequence). This CDR3 is built from 13 residues. The CDR3 DNA sequence: TGTGCCAGCAGCCAAGACTCCTACAATGAGCAGTTCTTC. It codes for CASSQDSYNEQFF.

This clonotype has at least ten counts. The chain has TRBV4-2 and TRBJ2-7, with 8 bases aligning to TRBD2. CDR3 length equals 17 residues. V was clipped by 7 bases and J by 5 bases; unmatched bases: 19. CDR1 is LGHNA, CDR2 YNFKEQ, per germline. The CDR3 DNA reads TGTGCCAGCACCCCTCTCGAGCGGGAGTACGCCTCGGACGAGCAGTACTTC. Translating gives CASTPLEREYASDEQYF.

For the CDR3, the DNA is TGCAGCGTGCAGGACACCAGGACCCAGTACTTC. Its protein is CSVQDTRTQYF. V gene TRBV29-1 combines with J gene TRBJ2-5; tentative D call: TRBD1 (5 bases). Germline CDR1 reads SQVTM; CDR2 reads ANQGSEA. The CDR3 length is 11 residues. V gave up 6 bases and J gave up 7 bases, with 12 bases separating them.

The V gene is TRBV29-1, the J gene TRBJ1-3; unclear D gene. V lost 6 bases, J lost 2 bases, and 11 bases lay in between. Germline V gene data show CDR1 as SQVTM and CDR2 as ANQGSEA. The CDR3 totals 13 residues. CDR3: CSVFGGTGNTIYF. The CDR3, as DNA: TGCAGCGTCTTCGGAGGTACTGGAAACACCATATATTTT.

Of note for this clonotype: At one boundary the junction diverges from the germline segment, which might be a read error. The chain has TRBV6-4 and TRBJ2-2, with 7 positions matching TRBD2. Germline V lookup: CDR1 MRHNA, CDR2 SNTAGT. This CDR3 has 17 residues. The CDR3 DNA is TGTGCCAGCAGTCACTCGACTCGGGGAGGGGACACCGGGGAGCTGTTTTTT. It specifies CASSHSTRGGDTGELFF.

J is TRBJ2-3 and V is TRBV15; TRBD1 agrees at 8 bases. CDR3 size: 16 residues. With 5 bases clipped from V and 3 bases from J, the junction kept 10 bases outside the gene matches. From germline, CDR1 is LNHNV and CDR2 YYDKDF (reference sequence). This chain's CDR3 is CATSGRQGTVTDTQYF. The CDR3 coding sequence is TGTGCCACCAGCGGCCGACAGGGGACTGTGACAGATACGCAGTATTTT.

This chain joins TRBV2 and TRBJ2-7, with D unclear. Germline V gene lookup returns CDR1 SNHLY and CDR2 FYNNEI. The V and J ends lost 7 bases and 5 bases respectively, with 18 bases between them. CDR3 size: 14 residues. The CDR3 nucleotides read TGTGCCAGCAACGGTCCCACCTTATTAGACGAGCAGTACTTC. Protein product: CASNGPTLLDEQYF. The variable domain in full, with the rest retrieved from reference TRBV2 and TRBJ2-7, is EPEVTQTPSHQVTQMGQEVILRCVPISNHLYFYWYRQILGQKVEFLVSFYNNEISEKSEIFDDQFSVERPDGSNFTLKIRSTKLEDSAMYFCASNGPTLLDEQYFGPGTRLTVT.

DNA for the CDR3: TGTGCCAGTAGTACCCGCGGGACTGCCTGGCCGCCTGAGCAGTTCTTC. Its translation: CASSTRGTAWPPEQFF. This sequence joins TRBV19 and TRBJ2-1; D may be TRBD2 (6 bases). CDR1 is LNHDA and CDR2 is SQIVND in the germline V gene (reference sequence). This CDR3 is 16 amino acids long. The V and J ends lost 4 bases and 9 bases respectively, with 22 bases between them.

This clonotype came up many times. The chain is built from TRBV11-3 and TRBJ1-2; possibly TRBD1 for D (6 bases). From germline, CDR1 is SGHNT and CDR2 YENEEA. Trimming left V 0 bases short and J 6 bases short, with 14 bases between. This CDR3 region has 15 residues. DNA of the CDR3: TGTGCCAGCAGCTTAGATCGTCAGGGGCCAGATGGCTACACCTTC. Translation: CASSLDRQGPDGYTF.

The chain has TRBV10-3 and TRBJ2-1, with D possibly being TRBD2 (5 bases). Looked up from germline, CDR1 is ENHRY and CDR2 is SYGVKD. With 9 bases removed from V and 5 bases from J, the gap between germline ends came to 11 bases. The CDR3 is 12 amino acids. In nucleotides, the CDR3 is TGTGCCATTAGAGGACTCAACAATGAGCAGTTCTTC. It codes for CAIRGLNNEQFF.

This clonotype appeared a single time. V and J are TRBV2 and TRBJ2-7, with TRBD1 matching 8 bases. With 5 bases clipped from V and 1 base from J, the junction kept 7 bases outside the gene matches. Germline values: CDR1 SNHLY, CDR2 FYNNEI. The CDR3 is 15 residues long. In DNA form, the CDR3 reads TGTGCCAGCAGTACGACAGGGGCCGAATCCTACGAGCAGTACTTC. Translating it yields CASSTTGAESYEQYF.

This clonotype came up many times. The chain joins TRBV2 to TRBJ2-7; no definite D call. V was trimmed by 8 bases and J by 0 bases, leaving 11 bases between them. The germline CDR1 and CDR2 sequences are SNHLY and FYNNEI. The CDR3 has 13 residues. The CDR3 DNA is TGTGCCAGCTCCGAGGCCAGCTCCTACGAGCAGTACTTC. Translated, it gives CASSEASSYEQYF.

This chain connects TRBV6-1 to TRBJ1-6, with D possibly being TRBD1 (5 bases). Germline loops: CDR1 MNHNS, CDR2 SASEGT. V lost 6 bases to trimming and J lost 10 bases, with 19 bases between them. The CDR3 spans 15 residues. The DNA of the CDR3 is TGTGCCAGCAGCCCCTCCAGGGCCTTACGCTCACCCCTCCACTTT. This translates into CASSPSRALRSPLHF.

For this clonotype: Just one base apart from a much larger clone, this may be a read error. This chain joins TRBV19 and TRBJ1-2, with TRBD1 matching 7 bases. The trim removed 8 bases at V and 1 base at J, leaving 10 bases unmatched. The CDR3 has 15 residues. Germline-derived CDR1 and CDR2 are LNHDA and SQIVND (reference sequence). The CDR3 nucleotides are TGTGCCAGTGGCCCTTATAGGGACAGTAACTATGGCTACACCTTC. It is translated as CASGPYRDSNYGYTF.

V is TRBV27 and J is TRBJ2-5; the D gene is possibly TRBD2 (7 bases). The CDR3 sequence is 18 residues long. V was trimmed by 5 bases and J by 0 bases, leaving 22 bases between them. Per the germline V gene, CDR1 is MNHEY and CDR2 is SMNVEV (reference sequence). CDR3 protein: CASSPTPPGGWNQETQYF. For the CDR3, the DNA is TGTGCCAGCAGTCCCACCCCCCCGGGGGGCTGGAACCAAGAGACCCAGTACTTC.

This clonotype came up many times. The rearrangement joins TRBV29-1 to TRBJ2-7; D may be TRBD1 (6 bases). Germline V gene lookup returns CDR1 SQVTM and CDR2 ANQGSEA. The CDR3 has 12 residues. V lost 2 bases, J lost 5 bases, and 10 bases lay in between. The CDR3 bases are TGCAGCGTTGAAACAGGGATGAACGAGCAGTACTTC. This gives the protein CSVETGMNEQYF.

This clonotype was seen ten or more times. V gene TRBV7-9 combines with J gene TRBJ1-1, with 10 bases lining up with TRBD1. After removal of 6 bases from V and 5 bases from J, the junction contained 6 bases not matched to a gene. CDR3 length equals 14 residues. In germline, CDR1 is SEHNR, CDR2 FQNEAQ (reference sequence). As DNA, the CDR3 is TGTGCCAGCAGGTGGGACAGGGGAGAAACTGAAGCTTTCTTT. Residues: CASRWDRGETEAFF.

The genes are TRBV15 and TRBJ2-3; no reliable D call. Germline V gene data show CDR1 as LNHNV and CDR2 as YYDKDF (reference sequence). Trimming took 3 bases from V and 1 from J, leaving 8 bases between them. The CDR3 loop spans 14 amino acids. CDR3 DNA sequence: TGTGCCACCAGCAGGTCCCCCCGCACAGATACGCAGTATTTT. It encodes CATSRSPRTDTQYF.

This chain connects TRBV25-1 to TRBJ2-1, with 7 bases aligning to TRBD2. Germline-derived CDR1 and CDR2 are MGHDK and SYGVNS. V lost 8 bases, J lost 6 bases, and 10 bases stayed unmatched. This CDR3 is built from 14 residues. The chain's CDR3 is CASGEGSSANEQFF. CDR3 sequence (DNA): TGTGCCAGCGGGGAGGGTAGCTCCGCCAATGAGCAGTTCTTC.